A single sample is the source of the 7 T cell receptor beta chains below, sequenced in a study of blood T cell repertoires in COVID-19. Measured with immunoSEQ multiplex PCR; TCRdb has only the in-frame clones, and not every one. Among about 390,000 clones listed, 80% to 90% were seen once. The sample comprised peripheral blood. The receptors here all came from a woman in her fifties or sixties with COVID-19, enrolled during active disease.

This chain joins TRBV5-1 and TRBJ2-1; 8 bases agree with TRBD1. The CDR3 loop spans 15 amino acids. CDR1 and CDR2 (germline): SGHRS, YFSETQ. Germline trimming cut 4 bases from V and 5 bases from J; bases unmatched to any gene: 8. CDR3 protein: CASSTGQGEHNEQFF. The DNA of the CDR3 is TGCGCCAGCAGCACTGGACAGGGCGAGCACAATGAGCAGTTCTTC.

V is TRBV5-5 and J is TRBJ1-1; 7 nucleotides agree with TRBD1. Germline V CDR1 and CDR2: SGHKS, YYEKEE (reference sequence). The CDR3 contains 17 residues. The junction had 12 bases not matched to a gene; V was cut back by 4 bases and J by 0 bases. CDR3 bases: TGTGCCAGCAGCCGGTTCTCAGGACAGGCGATGAACACTGAAGCTTTCTTT. It specifies CASSRFSGQAMNTEAFF.

J is TRBJ2-5 and V is TRBV7-8, with D possibly being TRBD2 (6 bases). The CDR3 is 15 residues long. Germline-derived CDR1 and CDR2 are SGHVS and FQNEAQ. V was shortened by 5 bases and J by 5 bases, with 18 bases between the two germline ends. The CDR3 spells CASSPRGSGEETQYF. The CDR3 DNA reads as TGTGCCAGCAGCCCCCGGGGTTCGGGAGAGGAGACCCAGTACTTC.

The chain employs TRBV4-1 and TRBJ1-4; no firm D call. V shed 2 bases and J shed 8 bases, with 9 bases lying between them. The CDR3 is 13 residues long. Germline V gene data show CDR1 as MGHRA and CDR2 as YSYEKL. In DNA form, the CDR3 reads TGCGCCAGCAGCCAAAGTCCTAGAGAAAAACTGTTTTTT. Protein sequence: CASSQSPREKLFF.

The rearrangement joins TRBV28 to TRBJ2-1, with a weak D call TRBD2 (6 bases). Germline assignment: CDR1 MDHEN and CDR2 SYDVKM. Between the trimmed V and J ends, which lost 3 bases and 1 base, there was a span of 16 bases. The CDR3 is 17 residues long. CDR3 coding DNA: TGTGCCAGCAGTTTGGGGACTCCCTCCTTGTCCTACAATGAGCAGTTCTTC. Translation: CASSLGTPSLSYNEQFF.

The gene calls are TRBV5-1 and TRBJ2-6; D is possibly TRBD1 (5 bases). Trimming took off 4 bases at V and 1 base at J, with 9 bases between the two ends. The CDR3 extends over 15 amino acids. Germline loops: CDR1 SGHRS, CDR2 YFSETQ. CDR3 DNA: TGCGCCAGCAGCCACACAGGTTCTGGGGCCAACGTCCTGACTTTC. The encoded protein is CASSHTGSGANVLTF.

There are a few counts of this clone. V and J are TRBV5-1 and TRBJ1-3, with 7 bases identical to TRBD1. After removal of 4 bases from V and 3 bases from J, the junction contained 4 bases not matched to a gene. The CDR3 runs to 14 residues. Germline loops: CDR1 SGHRS, CDR2 YFSETQ. DNA of the CDR3: TGCGCCAGCAGCGAGGGACAGAATGGAAACACCATATATTTT. This translates into CASSEGQNGNTIYF.